This T cell receptor beta chain was observed in a study of blood T cell repertoires in COVID-19. About the research overall: Samples representing acute and convalescent COVID-19 were sourced from the United States, Italy and Spain.

Data came from immunoSEQ multiplex PCR; TCRdb stores just in-frame clones and leaves some out. The sample contains 250,000 to 300,000 clones, around 90% of which appear only once. The V gene lost 2 bases and the J gene lost 6 bases, with 14 bases spanning the gap. Germline assignment: CDR1 MNHEY and CDR2 SVGEGT. The CDR3 is 14 amino acids. Those who participated ranged in age from about 18 to 95 years and resided in under 25 US areas. Recovered participants had two consecutive negative NP/OP PCR tests, healthcare professional clearance, or symptom resolution. This chain connects TRBV6-2 or TRBV6-3 to TRBJ2-7, with D possibly being TRBD1 (5 bases). The sequence came from a woman aged 25 to 45 who had recovered from COVID-19. Sequenced input: PBMCs or T cells enriched from blood (not recorded which). In DNA, the CDR3 is TGTGCCAGCAGTTACCCCAGCACAGGATCCGAGCAGTACTTC. This codes for CASSYPSTGSEQYF.